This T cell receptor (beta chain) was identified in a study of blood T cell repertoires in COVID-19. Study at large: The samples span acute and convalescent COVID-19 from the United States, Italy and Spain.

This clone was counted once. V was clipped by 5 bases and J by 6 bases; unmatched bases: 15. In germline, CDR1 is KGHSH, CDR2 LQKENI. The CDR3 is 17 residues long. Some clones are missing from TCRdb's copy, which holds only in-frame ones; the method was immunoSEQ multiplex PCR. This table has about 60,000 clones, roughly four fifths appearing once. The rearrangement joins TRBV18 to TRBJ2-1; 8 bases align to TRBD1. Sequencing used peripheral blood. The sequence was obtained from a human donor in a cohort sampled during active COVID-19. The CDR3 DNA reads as TGTGCCAGCTCAAGGATCGCAGGGGGCGGAGAGGTCAATGAGCAGTTCTTC. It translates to CASSRIAGGGEVNEQFF. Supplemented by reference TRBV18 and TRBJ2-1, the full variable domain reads NAGVMQNPRHLVRRRGQEARLRCSPMKGHSHVYWYRQLPEEGLKFMVYLQKENIIDESGMPKERFSAEFPKEGPSILRIQQVVRGDSAAYFCASSRIAGGGEVNEQFFGPGTRLTVL.